Presented here are 3 T cell receptor beta chains from one specimen sequenced in a study of blood T cell repertoires in COVID-19. The table came from immunoSEQ multiplex PCR; TCRdb's copy has only in-frame clones and leaves some out. The sample shows approximately 160,000 clones, about 92% of them seen only once. The sequenced sample was peripheral blood. The receptors shown here come from a man between 60 and 75 years old with active or convalescent COVID-19.

The chain joins TRBV7-9 to TRBJ2-7; D is uncertain. Trimming cost V 5 bases and J 3 bases, with 20 bases left between them. The CDR3 spans 16 residues. CDR1 and CDR2 (germline): SEHNR, FQNEAQ (reference sequence). CDR3 region: CASSRPGTPRSYEQYF. The DNA for the CDR3 is TGTGCCAGCAGCCGTCCCGGAACACCGAGGAGCTACGAGCAGTACTTC.

This clone was observed a single time. The chain couples TRBV3-1 (or the pseudogene TRBV3-2) to TRBJ2-3; 12 bases are a match to TRBD2. Trimming cost V 1 base and J 2 bases; bases outside gene matches: 4. Germline V CDR1 and CDR2: LGHDT, YNNKEL (reference sequence). The CDR3 has 17 amino acids. The CDR3 bases are TGTGCCAGCAGCCAAGGGAGGACTAGCGGGAACACAGATACGCAGTATTTT. It translates to CASSQGRTSGNTDTQYF.

This rearrangement joins TRBV12-3 or TRBV12-4 to TRBJ1-1, with unresolved D. V lost 5 bases, J lost 9 bases, and 13 bases lay in between. The length of the CDR3 is 12 residues. CDR3 sequence reads: CASSPSGFKAFF. CDR3 in DNA: TGTGCCAGCAGTCCTTCGGGGTTTAAAGCTTTCTTT.